This T cell receptor (beta chain) was recorded in a study of blood T cell repertoires in COVID-19. Study as a whole: Sites in the United States, Italy and Spain provided acute and convalescent COVID-19 samples. T cells, B-cell-depleted T cells, or PBMCs supplied cDNA or gDNA.

The CDR3 runs 12 residues. The germline CDR1 and CDR2 sequences are LGHNA and YSLEER. Between the trimmed V and J ends, which lost 3 bases and 5 bases, there was a span of 7 bases. The sample holds a few counts of this clone. Authors' analysis steps: Nucleated cell number was recorded as an estimate derived from reference gene primer amplification. The protocol was immunoSEQ multiplex PCR, while the TCRdb copy is restricted to in-frame clones and leaves out a portion. D and trimming were read from the DNA, whereas the V and J calls and clone size are those reported in that table. Found here are 200,000 to 300,000 clones, around four fifths of them singletons; the top ten hold around 4.2%.

The chain joins TRBV4-3 to TRBJ1-2; D is undetermined. This receptor was identified in a man in his sixties with acute or convalescent COVID-19. Sample: peripheral blood. The CDR3 nucleotides read TGCGCCAGCAGCCACACAAATTATGGCTACACCTTC. This codes for CASSHTNYGYTF.